The 19 T cell receptor beta chains reported below all come from one sample, sequenced in a study of post-analysis software for immune sequencing data. General observations from the study: Included in a set of 5 or 6 TRBV segments more frequent in patients than controls were TRBV5-6, TRBV5-1 and TRBV20-1.

The authors incorporated unique molecular identifiers into the TCR beta cDNA libraries. TCRdb reprocessed the PCR reads with MiXCR, giving one entry per CDR3 protein. The data hold about 570,000 distinct CDR3 sequences, with approximately 34% observed a single time. Antigen specificity for these receptors is unknown. The sequenced material came from blood. These receptors all stem from a girl aged 2-17 years with multiple sclerosis.

The rearrangement joins TRBV12-3 or TRBV12-4 to TRBJ1-2, with 8 bases that match TRBD1. CDR3 size: 13 residues. V was clipped by 6 bases and J by 3 bases; unmatched bases: 3. Written as DNA, the CDR3 is TGTGCCAGCAGAGAACAGGGGGACTATGGCTACACCTTC. Its translation: CASREQGDYGYTF.

This chain uses TRBV2 with TRBJ2-6, with D unresolved. Between the trimmed V and J ends, which lost 2 bases and 4 bases, there was a span of 9 bases. The CDR3 loop spans 15 amino acids. Germline CDR1 SNHLY, CDR2 FYNNEI. The CDR3 DNA reads TGTGCCAGCAGTGAATTGGGGTTAGGGGCCAACGTCCTGACTTTC. Amino acids: CASSELGLGANVLTF.

This chain uses TRBV7-2 with TRBJ1-1; no firm D call. The CDR3 spans 13 residues. Germline V gene data show CDR1 as SGHTA and CDR2 as FQGNSA. Between the trimmed V and J ends, which lost 1 base and 3 bases, there was a span of 6 bases. The CDR3 region is CASSLGRHTEAFF. CDR3 coding DNA: TGTGCCAGCAGCTTAGGGCGTCACACTGAAGCTTTCTTT. Using reference TRBV7-2 and TRBJ1-1 for the parts outside the CDR3, the full variable domain is GAGVSQSPSNKVTEKGKDVELRCDPISGHTALYWYRQSLGQGLEFLIYFQGNSAPDKSGLPSDRFSAERTGGSVSTLTIQRTQQEDSAVYLCASSLGRHTEAFFGQGTRLTVV.

The gene calls are TRBV28 and TRBJ2-4, with D perhaps TRBD2 (5 bases). Judging by the DNA end, TRBJ2-7 fits better; the J call may be wrong. Germline V gives CDR1 MDHEN, CDR2 SYDVKM. There are 14 residues in the CDR3. CDR3 DNA: TGTGCCAGCAGTTTAAGCGGCCGGGTCGGCGAGCAGTACTTC. As protein: CASSLSGRVGEQYF.

This clonotype was recorded only once. This chain uses TRBV10-3 with TRBJ1-2; 7 positions agree with TRBD1. CDR1 and CDR2 from the germline V gene are ENHRY and SYGVKD. The CDR3 runs 15 residues. The junction had 6 bases not matched to a gene; V was cut back by 0 bases and J by 5 bases. The DNA of the CDR3 is TGTGCCATCAGTGAGTCCCCTACAGGGGAGTATGGCTACACCTTC. This gives the protein CAISESPTGEYGYTF.

The V gene is TRBV28, the J gene TRBJ2-1; D might be TRBD1 (5 bases). The germline V gene encodes CDR1 MDHEN and CDR2 SYDVKM. Deletions cut 10 bases from V and 5 bases from J, with 18 bases between. This CDR3 is 14 amino acids long. CDR3 protein: CATSTVSPHNEQFF. The DNA of the CDR3 is TGTGCCACTTCGACAGTGAGCCCCCACAATGAGCAGTTCTTC.

As concerns this clonotype: A much larger clone sits a single nucleotide away, making a read error possible. The rearrangement uses TRBV27 and TRBJ2-1; no definite D call. Trimming removed 0 bases at V and 8 bases at J, with 14 bases between. This CDR3 has 15 residues. Germline assignment: CDR1 MNHEY and CDR2 SMNVEV (reference sequence). The CDR3 is CASSLSARVMDEQFF. The CDR3 DNA sequence: TGTGCCAGCAGTTTATCAGCAAGGGTGATGGATGAGCAGTTCTTC.

This chain joins TRBV15 and TRBJ1-5; D not certain. The CDR3 consists of 15 residues. V lost 6 bases to trimming and J lost 0 bases, with 12 bases between them. Germline V gene sequence: CDR1 LNHNV, CDR2 YYDKDF (reference sequence). The CDR3 sequence: CATSKNQDSNQPQHF. The CDR3 nucleotides read TGTGCCACCAGTAAGAATCAGGATAGCAATCAGCCCCAGCATTTT. Full variable domain (outside the CDR3, taken from reference TRBV15 and TRBJ1-5): DAMVIQNPRYQVTQFGKPVTLSCSQTLNHNVMYWYQQKSSQAPKLLFHYYDKDFNNEADTPDNFQSRRPNTSFCFLDIRSPGLGDTAMYLCATSKNQDSNQPQHFGDGTRLSIL.

As regards this clonotype: Germline is not matched at one junction end, which may reflect a read error. The genes are TRBV6-6 and TRBJ2-3; D is unresolved. The CDR3 consists of 15 residues. Germline values: CDR1 MNHNY, CDR2 SVGAGI (reference sequence). The DNA for the CDR3 is TGTGCCAGCAGTTACTCGCACGGGTCCACAGATACGCAGGATTTT. Residues: CASSYSHGSTDTQDF.

This clonotype was counted at least ten times. The genes are TRBV12-3 or TRBV12-4 and TRBJ2-5; D unclear. V shed 3 bases and J shed 7 bases, with 9 bases lying between them. This CDR3 contains 12 residues. The CDR3 DNA is TGTGCCAGCAGTTTCCGCAGTGGGACCCAGTACTTC. Protein sequence: CASSFRSGTQYF.

This clonotype occurred a few times. The rearrangement joins TRBV5-1 to TRBJ2-3; the D call may be TRBD1 or TRBD2 (5 bases each). Looked up from germline, CDR1 is SGHRS and CDR2 is YFSETQ. The CDR3 length is 15 residues. The V end lost 1 base, the J end lost 8 bases, and 17 bases lay between the germline ends. This CDR3 reads CASSLSALPGLTQYF. The DNA of the CDR3 is TGCGCCAGCAGCTTGTCGGCCCTTCCGGGGCTTACGCAGTATTTT.

This chain connects TRBV29-1 to TRBJ1-2; D is uncertain. V dropped 0 bases and J dropped 2 bases, with 10 bases sitting between them. The CDR3 loop spans 14 amino acids. Germline V gives CDR1 SQVTM, CDR2 ANQGSEA. Written as DNA, the CDR3 is TGCAGCGTTGAAGAATTTGGGAAGAACTATGGCTACACCTTC. Its protein is CSVEEFGKNYGYTF.

About this clonotype itself: The conserved phenylalanine or tryptophan is not found at the CDR3 terminus, so this likely reflects a read error. The J gene is TRBJ1-2, the V gene TRBV12-3 or TRBV12-4, with D perhaps matching TRBD1 (6 bases). The CDR3 runs to 14 residues. V was shortened by 6 bases and J by 2 bases, with 13 bases between the two germline ends. CDR3 bases: TGTGCCAGCAGCCGGACAGTGAACAACTATGGCTACACCTTA. Translated, it gives CASSRTVNNYGYTL.

The chain couples TRBV29-1 to TRBJ1-5; D is uncertain. V lost 7 bases, J lost 3 bases, and 16 bases lay in between. The CDR3 runs to 14 residues. CDR1 is SQVTM, CDR2 ANQGSEA, per germline. CDR3 in amino acids: CSASTGVDNQPQHF. CDR3 bases: TGCAGCGCCTCGACCGGGGTGGACAATCAGCCCCAGCATTTT.

This clonotype has a count of ten or more. The V and J genes are TRBV7-2 and TRBJ2-1; the D call may be TRBD1 or TRBD2 (6 bases each). There are 14 residues in the CDR3. The germline gives CDR1 SGHTA, CDR2 FQGNSA. V was pared by 6 bases and J by 8 bases, with 17 bases between. CDR3 DNA sequence: TGTGCCAGCAGATCGAAGGGGGGCCCCCATGAGCAGTTCTTC. It is translated as CASRSKGGPHEQFF.

This chain's CDR3 is CASRSSGGYQETQYF. The CDR3 DNA reads TGTGCCAGCAGATCTAGCGGGGGGTACCAAGAGACCCAGTACTTC. This sequence joins TRBV3-1 and TRBJ2-5, with TRBD2 matching 11 bases. Germline values: CDR1 LGHDT, CDR2 YNNKEL (reference sequence). Trimming at V came to 6 bases and at J to 0 bases, leaving 3 bases not matched to a gene. The CDR3 covers 15 residues.

This clonotype was seen a handful of times. This sequence joins TRBV6-4 and TRBJ2-3; possibly TRBD2 for D (7 bases). Germline values: CDR1 MRHNA, CDR2 SNTAGT. V was trimmed by 0 bases and J by 5 bases, leaving 12 bases between them. The length of the CDR3 is 15 residues. CDR3 nucleotide sequence: TGTGCCAGCAGTGACTCAGGGGGGGCCAAAGATACGCAGTATTTT. It specifies CASSDSGGAKDTQYF.

This clonotype occurred a few times. This chain connects TRBV20-1 to TRBJ2-7; D perhaps matches TRBD1 (6 bases). The CDR3 runs 13 residues. V lost 6 bases and J 5 bases, leaving 17 bases between the germline ends. From germline, CDR1 is DFQATT and CDR2 SNEGSKA (reference sequence). CDR3: CSATPPQGHEQYF. CDR3 sequence (DNA): TGCAGTGCCACCCCACCACAGGGACACGAGCAGTACTTC.

This clonotype was seen repeatedly, ten times or more. This sequence joins TRBV20-1 and TRBJ2-3; the D gene is possibly TRBD2 (5 bases). Germline CDR1 reads DFQATT; CDR2 reads SNEGSKA (reference sequence). Deletions cut 2 bases from V and 1 base from J, with 7 bases between. This CDR3 has 13 residues. As DNA, the CDR3 is TGCAGTGCTAGACTAGCTGGCACAGATACGCAGTATTTT. Translation gives CSARLAGTDTQYF.